This TCR beta chain was documented in a study of glioma-infiltrating T cells after dendritic cell vaccination. Across the study: Between about 2002 and 2012, patients got autologous tumor lysate-pulsed dendritic cell vaccines. Three intradermal dendritic cell vaccine injections were given every two weeks. General observations from the study: Higher TCR clonality did not directly relate to longer survival.

Germline V gene lookup returns CDR1 ENHRY and CDR2 SYGVKD. This CDR3 spans 15 amino acids. Trimming took off 3 bases at V and 11 bases at J, with 20 bases between the two ends. Sequencing used immunoSEQ multiplex PCR; TCRdb keeps in-frame clones, though not all of them. Among 20,000 to 30,000 clones listed, 85% to 90% were seen once. To note about this clone: Its target is unknown.

Stated time point: after dendritic cell vaccination, including at tumor progression/relapse. The chain joins TRBV10-3 to TRBJ1-5; D is perhaps TRBD1 (6 bases). This clonotype was sampled from a human donor with glioblastoma. The sequenced sample was blood, obtained after dendritic cell vaccination. For the CDR3, the DNA is TGTGCCATCAGTGATTCACCCGGGACAATCGGGGCCCAGCATTTT. Its protein product is CAISDSPGTIGAQHF.